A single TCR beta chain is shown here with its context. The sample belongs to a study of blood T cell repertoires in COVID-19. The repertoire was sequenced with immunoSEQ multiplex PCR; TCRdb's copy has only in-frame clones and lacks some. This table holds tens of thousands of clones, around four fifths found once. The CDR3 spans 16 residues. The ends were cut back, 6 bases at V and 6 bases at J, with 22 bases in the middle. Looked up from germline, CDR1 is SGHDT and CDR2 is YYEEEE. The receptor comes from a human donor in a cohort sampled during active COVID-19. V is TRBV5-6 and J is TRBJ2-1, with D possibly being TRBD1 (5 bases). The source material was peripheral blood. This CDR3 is CASTLIGVIRANEQFF. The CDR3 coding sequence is TGTGCCAGCACCTTAATAGGGGTGATCCGGGCCAATGAGCAGTTCTTC.